The 11 T cell receptor beta chains below all came from one sample that was sequenced in a study of T cells in Graves' hyperthyroidism and ophthalmopathy. What was amplified from RNA transcripts were TCR beta CDR3 regions. During a first-round RT-PCR of the TCR CDR3, the HTBI primer set was used. TCRdb ran MiXCR on the multiplex PCR reads and lists one entry per CDR3 protein. The data show hundreds of thousands of distinct CDR3 sequences, with 20% to 25% seen just once and 50% to 75% held by the top ten. The sequenced sample was blood. The receptors stem from a man aged 25-45 years with Graves' ophthalmopathy.

The rearrangement links TRBV18 to TRBJ1-1, with 7 bases lining up with TRBD1. Germline lookup yields CDR1 KGHSH and CDR2 LQKENI. J gave up 1 base and V 5 bases, and 10 bases lay outside the gene matches. The CDR3 spans 16 residues. DNA of the CDR3: TGTGCCAGCTCATCGCGCCAGGGGGGCGAGAACACTGAAGCTTTCTTT. It encodes CASSSRQGGENTEAFF.

This chain links TRBV18 with TRBJ1-1, with TRBD1 as a possible D gene (6 bases). V gave up 2 bases and J gave up 5 bases, with 15 bases separating them. This CDR3 comprises 15 residues. The germline V gene encodes CDR1 KGHSH and CDR2 LQKENI. Here the CDR3 DNA reads TGTGCCAGCTCACCATTAGGGGGTATAGGTACTGAAGCTTTCTTT. Residues: CASSPLGGIGTEAFF.

The sample holds a few counts of this clonotype. V is TRBV29-1 and J is TRBJ2-3; TRBD2 might be the D (6 bases). Trimming shortened V by 1 base and J by 2 bases, and 10 bases separated the two germline ends. This CDR3 is 14 amino acids long. The germline CDR1 and CDR2 sequences are SQVTM and ANQGSEA. The CDR3 bases are TGCAGCGTTGAAGGTGCTAGCGACACAGATACGCAGTATTTT. It codes for CSVEGASDTDTQYF.

V usage is TRBV3-1 and J usage is TRBJ2-7; no firm D call. Looked up from germline, CDR1 is LGHDT and CDR2 is YNNKEL (reference sequence). This CDR3 comprises 13 residues. V dropped 3 bases and J dropped 2 bases, with 8 bases sitting between them. This CDR3 is CASSHDTTYEQYF. As DNA, the CDR3 is TGTGCCAGCAGCCACGACACGACCTACGAGCAGTACTTC.

The CDR3 DNA sequence: TGTGCCAGCAGTGGGGGCAGGGAGGGTAAGTTCTTC. The encoded protein is CASSGGREGKFF. The chain has TRBV6-1 and TRBJ2-1; 7 bases are a match to TRBD2. This CDR3 is built from 12 residues. The J segment lost 14 bases and the V segment lost 4 bases, leaving 8 bases of the junction unmatched. Germline CDR1 is MNHNS and CDR2 is SASEGT.

The chain employs TRBV12-3 or TRBV12-4 and TRBJ1-3, with D perhaps matching TRBD1 (5 bases). The length of the CDR3 is 14 residues. Trimming took off 3 bases at V and 1 base at J, with 7 bases between the two ends. CDR3 amino acids: CASSFGASGNTIYF. As DNA, the CDR3 is TGTGCCAGCAGTTTCGGGGCGTCTGGAAACACCATATATTTT.

This clonotype was seen a few times. The DNA for the CDR3 is TGCAGCGTTGAGAGCTACAATGAGCAGTTCTTC. Its protein is CSVESYNEQFF. The chain combines TRBV29-1 with TRBJ2-1; D not resolved. V was pared by 3 bases and J by 3 bases, with 3 bases between. The CDR3 has 11 residues. Germline V lookup: CDR1 SQVTM, CDR2 ANQGSEA.

This clonotype was observed a few times. This chain links TRBV10-1 with TRBJ1-5, with a weak D call TRBD1 (6 bases). Deletions cut 8 bases from V and 0 bases from J, with 14 bases between. The CDR3 totals 15 residues. Germline lookup yields CDR1 WNHNN and CDR2 SYGVQD (reference sequence). Here the CDR3 DNA reads TGCGCCAGCCCACCCCGACAGGATAGCAATCAGCCCCAGCATTTT. It is translated as CASPPRQDSNQPQHF.

The chain links TRBV6-5 to TRBJ1-5; no clear D gene. This CDR3 region has 16 residues. CDR1 is MNHEY and CDR2 is SVGAGI in the germline V gene. V was trimmed by 0 bases and J by 9 bases, leaving 18 bases between them. The CDR3 protein is CASSYSLTQSPWPQHF. The CDR3 DNA reads TGTGCCAGCAGTTACTCGTTGACACAAAGCCCATGGCCCCAGCATTTT.

This clonotype was seen a few times. J is TRBJ2-1 and V is TRBV12-5; 11 nucleotides agree with TRBD2. The CDR3 sequence is 16 residues long. The ends lost 0 bases at V and 7 bases at J; junction bases unmatched: 5. CDR1 is LGHNT and CDR2 is FRNRAP in the germline V gene. The chain's CDR3 is CASGLVLAGGWNEQFF. CDR3 coding DNA: TGTGCTAGTGGTTTGGTGCTAGCGGGAGGTTGGAATGAGCAGTTCTTC.

This clonotype was recorded many times. The CDR3 DNA sequence: TGTGCCAGCAGCCAAGATCCAGCGGAGTACGAGCAGTACTTC. Amino acid sequence: CASSQDPAEYEQYF. V gene TRBV4-2 combines with J gene TRBJ2-7; TRBD2 is a possible D gene (5 bases). The germline V gene has CDR1 LGHNA and CDR2 YNFKEQ. The ends were cut back, 0 bases at V and 4 bases at J, with 10 bases in the middle. CDR3 length equals 14 residues.